This T cell receptor beta chain was observed in a study of cytomegalovirus exposure and HLA in healthy donors. Study findings and constraints: An analysis done earlier found most TCR beta V segments productive about 87% or about 30% of the time. Versus the 666-donor mean, an Asian-associated ancestry cluster reportedly showed fewer N-insertions in a later analysis. In a later analysis, several top co-occurrence clusters appeared linked to parvovirus B19, influenza, CMV and Epstein-Barr virus. Usually a TCR sequence was rare, but some public TCRs were found in many donors.

The germline V and J ends were trimmed by 0 bases and 0 bases, with 6 bases remaining between them. Per germline, CDR1 SGHDT and CDR2 YYEEEE. The CDR3 length is 14 residues. The study ran its PCR with 60 Vbeta and 13 Jbeta primers. The protocol was immunoSEQ multiplex PCR, while the TCRdb copy is restricted to in-frame clones and leaves out a portion. The table shows roughly 49,000 clones, with 77% occurring only once. To note about this clone: Its antigen is unknown.

The receptor's source is a woman aged 40 to 50 in good health and CMV-seropositive. Sequencing was carried out using PBMCs. V usage is TRBV5-6 and J usage is TRBJ1-2, with D unresolved. CDR3 coding DNA: TGTGCCAGCAGCTTGGATCCCGCTAACTATGGCTACACCTTC. It encodes CASSLDPANYGYTF. Supplemented by reference TRBV5-6 and TRBJ1-2, the full variable domain reads DAGVTQSPTHLIKTRGQQVTLRCSPKSGHDTVSWYQQALGQGPQFIFQYYEEEERQRGNFPDRFSGHQFPNYSSELNVNALLLGDSALYLCASSLDPANYGYTFGSGTRLTVV.